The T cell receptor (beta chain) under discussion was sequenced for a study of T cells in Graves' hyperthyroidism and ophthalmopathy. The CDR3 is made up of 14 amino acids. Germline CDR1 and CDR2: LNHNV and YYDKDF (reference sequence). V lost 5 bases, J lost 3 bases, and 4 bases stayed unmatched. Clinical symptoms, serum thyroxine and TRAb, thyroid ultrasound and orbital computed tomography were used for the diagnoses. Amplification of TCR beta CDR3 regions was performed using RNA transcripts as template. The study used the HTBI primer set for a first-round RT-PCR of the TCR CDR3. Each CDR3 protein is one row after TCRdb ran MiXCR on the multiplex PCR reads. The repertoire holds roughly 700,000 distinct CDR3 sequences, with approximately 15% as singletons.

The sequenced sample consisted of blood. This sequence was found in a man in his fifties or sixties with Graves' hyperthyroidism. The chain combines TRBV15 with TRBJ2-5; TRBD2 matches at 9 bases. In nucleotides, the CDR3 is TGTGCCACCAGCGGGATAGCGGGAGAAGAGACCCAGTACTTC. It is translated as CATSGIAGEETQYF.